A single sample gave rise to the 8 T cell receptor beta chains below, sequenced in a study of Ad26.COV2.S vaccination and SARS-CoV-2 variants. Documented treatment: around 19 received Ad26.COV2.S at low or high dose, single or two shots; about 5 received placebo; per-sample allocation not given. The study sampled participants on day 63 after the first vaccine or placebo injection. Measured with immunoSEQ multiplex PCR; TCRdb has only the in-frame clones, and not every one. The sample holds hundreds of thousands of clones, around 89% seen once. Sequences were derived from peripheral blood, sampled in a trial of Ad26.COV2.S vaccine versus placebo. These receptors were taken from a person between 18 and 60 years old who received the Ad26.COV2.S COVID-19 vaccine or a placebo.

This clone was detected only once. The chain recombines TRBV6-1 with TRBJ1-6, with D perhaps matching TRBD1 (5 bases). Looked up from germline, CDR1 is MNHNS and CDR2 is SASEGT. The CDR3 is 18 amino acids. Trimming removed 1 base from V and 9 bases from J, with 22 bases in between. The CDR3: CASSEVIPGRGVVSPLHF. The DNA of the CDR3 is TGTGCCAGCAGTGAAGTCATTCCAGGGAGGGGAGTGGTTTCACCCCTCCACTTT.

The chain carries TRBV6-4 and TRBJ1-2; D is possibly TRBD1 (5 bases). Trimming cost V 2 bases and J 10 bases, with 17 bases left between them. In germline, CDR1 is MRHNA, CDR2 SNTAGT. The CDR3 runs to 14 residues. CDR3 in DNA: TGTGCCAGCAGTGACCCATCAGGGAGTGATGACTACACCTTC. Translating gives CASSDPSGSDDYTF.

V usage is TRBV24-1 and J usage is TRBJ2-3; unclear D gene. The CDR3 extends over 16 amino acids. CDR1 is KGHDR, CDR2 SFDVKD, per germline. V gave up 0 bases and J gave up 0 bases, with 9 bases separating them. The CDR3 region is CATSDLSSVSTDTQYF. The CDR3 nucleotides are TGTGCCACCAGTGATTTGTCCAGCGTTAGCACAGATACGCAGTATTTT.

This clone occurred a few times. Other DNA sequences in this specimen translate into the identical CDR3. V gene TRBV6-2 or TRBV6-3 combines with J gene TRBJ2-7; D not certain. The CDR3 extends over 12 amino acids. The germline V gene encodes CDR1 MNHEY and CDR2 SVGEGT. V was clipped by 2 bases and J by 0 bases, with 2 bases between them. CDR3 coding DNA: TGTGCCAGCAGTTACCCCTCCTACGAGCAGTACTTC. This translates into CASSYPSYEQYF.

The V gene is TRBV7-9, the J gene TRBJ2-3; D is uncertain. This CDR3 contains 11 residues. Germline V CDR1 and CDR2: SEHNR, FQNEAQ (reference sequence). Trimming cost V 8 bases and J 2 bases, with 5 bases left between them. DNA of the CDR3: TGTGCCAGCGGCTACACAGATACGCAGTATTTT. Encoded protein: CASGYTDTQYF.

This clone was observed once. The V call is TRBV18, the J call TRBJ1-5; no clear D. The CDR3 is made up of 16 amino acids. Germline values: CDR1 KGHSH, CDR2 LQKENI. Trimming removed 1 base at V and 6 bases at J, with 16 bases between. The CDR3 DNA sequence: TGTGCCAGCTCACCACTCCCGGCGGGCGGAGGTCAGCCCCAGCATTTT. Protein: CASSPLPAGGGQPQHF.

The V gene is TRBV5-1, the J gene TRBJ2-2, with 8 bases that match TRBD1. Looked up from germline, CDR1 is SGHRS and CDR2 is YFSETQ. The CDR3 extends over 16 amino acids. The V segment lost 0 bases and the J segment 4 bases; nucleotides outside the gene matches: 5. Here the CDR3 DNA reads TGCGCCAGCAGCTTGGGGGGGACAGGCCCCACCGGGGAGCTGTTTTTT. It codes for CASSLGGTGPTGELFF.

The chain couples TRBV3-1 (or the pseudogene TRBV3-2) to TRBJ1-5; D uncertain. There are 14 residues in the CDR3. CDR1 is LGHDT, CDR2 YNNKEL, per germline (reference sequence). The germline V and J ends were trimmed by 0 bases and 2 bases, with 5 bases remaining between them. The CDR3 is CASSQEVGNQPQHF. CDR3 sequence (DNA): TGTGCCAGCAGCCAAGAAGTGGGCAATCAGCCCCAGCATTTT.